The sequence of this TCR beta chain was determined in a study of PD-1 blockade in classical Hodgkin lymphoma. Study conclusions and caveats: It was CD4+ TCR diversity, not CD8+, that rose significantly by C4D1. The authors excluded patients who started nivolumab under 1 year after ASCT. Compared with healthy donors, newly diagnosed patients reportedly showed lower baseline TCR diversity.

Only in-frame clones appear in the TCRdb table, and some are missing; sequencing was by immunoSEQ multiplex PCR. The sample has tens of thousands of clones; about 83% are singletons. Time point noted: cycle 4 day 1 (C4D1), after less than seven weeks of nivolumab. With no exception, relapse followed autologous stem cell transplantation in all patients, and brentuximab vedotin exposure varied. Complete response, partial response or progressive disease constituted the best response categories observed. About this clone: Its antigen is as yet unknown.

Trimming took 4 bases from V and 3 from J; bases not matched to a gene: 8. Germline loops: CDR1 MDHEN, CDR2 SYDVKM. The CDR3 runs to 17 residues. This specimen was peripheral blood mononuclear cells (PBMCs), taken before the fourth cycle of nivolumab. The chain uses TRBV28 and TRBJ2-1; 11 bases are shared with TRBD2. This receptor was obtained from a human donor with classical Hodgkin lymphoma. The chain's CDR3 is CASSSPTTSGGYNEQFF. Here the CDR3 DNA reads TGTGCCAGCAGTTCCCCTACCACTAGCGGGGGCTACAATGAGCAGTTCTTC.